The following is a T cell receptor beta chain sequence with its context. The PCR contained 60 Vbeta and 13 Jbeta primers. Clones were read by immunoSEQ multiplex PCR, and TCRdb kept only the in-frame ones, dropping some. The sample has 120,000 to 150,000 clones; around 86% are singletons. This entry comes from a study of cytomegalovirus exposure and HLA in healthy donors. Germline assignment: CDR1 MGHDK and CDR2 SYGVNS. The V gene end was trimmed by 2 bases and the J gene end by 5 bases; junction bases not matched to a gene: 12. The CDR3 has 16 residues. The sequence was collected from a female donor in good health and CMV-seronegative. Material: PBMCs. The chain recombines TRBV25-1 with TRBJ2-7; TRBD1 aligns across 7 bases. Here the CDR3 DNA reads TGTGCCAGCAGTGAAAGGTCGCAGGGGGATGACCACGAGCAGTACTTC. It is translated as CASSERSQGDDHEQYF.